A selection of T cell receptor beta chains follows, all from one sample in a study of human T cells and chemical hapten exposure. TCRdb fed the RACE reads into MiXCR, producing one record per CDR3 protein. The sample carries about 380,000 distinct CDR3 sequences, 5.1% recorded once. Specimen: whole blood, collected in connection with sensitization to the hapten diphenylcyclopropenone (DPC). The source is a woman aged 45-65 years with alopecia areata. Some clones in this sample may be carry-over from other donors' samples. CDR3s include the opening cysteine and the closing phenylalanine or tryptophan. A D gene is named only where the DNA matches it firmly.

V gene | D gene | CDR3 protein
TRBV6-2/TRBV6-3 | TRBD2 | CASSYSRAGGVEQFF
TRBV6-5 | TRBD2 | CASSYKGTSGGSTDTQYF
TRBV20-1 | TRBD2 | CSAYSGTSGAYEQYF
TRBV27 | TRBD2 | CASSFTSGEDTQYF
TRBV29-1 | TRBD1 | CSVVTGVNYGYTF
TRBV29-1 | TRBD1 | CSVEGTGGEDTQYF
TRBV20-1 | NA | CSASQAGVSYEQYF
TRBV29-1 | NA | CSVQGRRGPSYNEQFF
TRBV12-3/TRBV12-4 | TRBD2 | CASRETSGLLAQYF
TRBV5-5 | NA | CASSLDGYSYEQYF
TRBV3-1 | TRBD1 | CASSRRDSINSPLHF
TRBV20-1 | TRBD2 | CSAREASGGPTYNEQFF
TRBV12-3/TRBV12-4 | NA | CASSIAYLETQYF
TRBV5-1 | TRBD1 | CASSPTGAQETQYF
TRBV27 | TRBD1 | CASSLFLQGAKAPLHF
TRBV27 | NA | CASSSGGRFAEAFF
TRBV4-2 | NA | CASSPPDSAYEQYF
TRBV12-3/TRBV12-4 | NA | CASSLSGPTQYF
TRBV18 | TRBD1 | CASSGTGRTEAFF
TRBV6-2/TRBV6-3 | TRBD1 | CASRKDRGSNSRPDNSPLHF
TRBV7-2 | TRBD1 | CASSADRERANVLTF
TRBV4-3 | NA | CASSQDTGWANEKLFF
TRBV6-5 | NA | CASSSRALSGNTIYF
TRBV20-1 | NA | CSARTSTGASEQFF
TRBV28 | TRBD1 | CASSFQGADGTQYF
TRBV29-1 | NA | CSVEAAGTDTQYF
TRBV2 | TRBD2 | CASRRAGGETQYF
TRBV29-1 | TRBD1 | CSVESQGAWFDGYTF
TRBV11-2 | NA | CASSLDPGANSPLHF
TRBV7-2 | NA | CATRQLQETQYF
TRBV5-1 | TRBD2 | CASSYSGGSDNEQFF
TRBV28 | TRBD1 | CASSLQSWTGGHQPQHF
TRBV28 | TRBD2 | CASSSIAGEGTDTQYF
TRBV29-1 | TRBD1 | CSVQGAADTQYF
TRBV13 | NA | CASSLLSESETQYF
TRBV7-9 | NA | CASSLEGGSSYNEQFF
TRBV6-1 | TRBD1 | CASRRTGGAGTNQPQHF
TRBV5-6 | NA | CASSPFTGGTEAFF
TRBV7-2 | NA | CASSPTPGSSYEQYF
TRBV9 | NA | CASSVDESYGYTF
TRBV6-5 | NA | CASSVPSTDTQYF
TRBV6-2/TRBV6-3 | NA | CASSYPGFSYAFF